The source of this T cell receptor beta chain is a study of blood T cell repertoires in COVID-19 (dated by TCRdb to 2019 to 2021). Looking at the study overall: Collaborator samples came from the United States, Italy and Spain and covered acute and convalescent phases of COVID-19. The material from the prospective study consisted of cDNA or gDNA derived from T cells, B-cell-depleted T cells, or PBMCs. A de-identified subject ID, COVID-19 status, age in years and sex were almost always included in the sample metadata. The samples were drawn from two sources: the first 160 participants of the ongoing ImmuneRACE study, and approximately 1,300 subjects contributed by 6 global collaborators. Deeply sampled blood TCRbeta repertoires from subjects exposed to, actively infected with, or recovered from COVID-19 were included in the dataset. Where available, HLA class I and class II types were obtained from metadata supplied by the sample provider rather than from assay-based typing. A freely available public database, intended as a resource for researchers studying the immune response to SARS-CoV-2, is where the repertoires were released.

Here V drops 5 bases and J drops 8 bases, and the junction holds 4 bases not matched to any gene. Spanning cysteine to phenylalanine, the CDR3 consists of 14 amino acids. CDR3 DNA only is kept here, 42 bases in frame from base 1. CDR1 and CDR2 are drawn from the germline V gene: SGHVS, FNYEAQ. This clone was seen only once. Its antigen remains unidentified. The record has no base qualities; no much larger clone is one base away. TCRbeta CDR3 regions were amplified from genomic DNA by means of the immunoSEQ Assay, a bias-controlled multiplex PCR. On the authors' methods: Within the assay, amplification of reference gene primers was used to estimate how many nucleated cells each sample contained. To quantify the absolute abundance of each unique TCRbeta CDR3 rearrangement, sequence reads were collapsed and filtered. Productive Simpson clonality was computed per sample as the square root of Simpson's diversity index over productive rearrangements. In TCRdb, the immuneACCESS table is reduced to in-frame sequences with V and J assigned. These tables do not hold every clone; where another copy was compared, an unresolved V gene accounts for under half, and the others remain unexplained. The DNA was the basis for D and trimming; V, J and clone size are from that table. Within this sample are 95,000 to 120,000 clones, with around 83% of them counted one time only. The top ten constitute approximately 5.1% of the sample.

Findings and caveats that apply to the study as a whole: Clinical and demographic metadata were provided uncurated, with the amount varying by source and participant.

In Seattle, one collaborating source enrolled patients while the infection was active and tracked those patients longitudinally over the course of disease. Each collaborating institution followed its own protocols to collect whole blood in K2EDTA tubes. Collaborator samples were shipped for TCRbeta analysis as frozen whole blood, isolated PBMCs, or DNA extracted from either sample type. This receptor was identified in a woman aged 60-75 years with COVID-19, enrolled during active disease. This chain joins TRBV7-6 to TRBJ1-6, and 9 junction bases match TRBD1. What was sequenced was peripheral blood. The DNA sequence is as follows: TGTGCCAGCAGCCAACAGGGGGCTTATTCACCCCTCCACTTT. Translated, this gives CASSQQGAYSPLHF.